This TCR beta chain was observed in a study of a mutant IDH1 vaccine in newly diagnosed glioma. Study-level information: Vaccination started 4-6 weeks after radiotherapy alone, or with temozolomide cycles. Visit V12 was conducted at week 35 as the safety follow-up. Visit V13 came later, at week 47. Previous treatment comprised radiotherapy, temozolomide, or both, mostly both. Study-level results: Altogether, 80% to 95% of patients exhibited vaccine-induced immune responses.

This clone was observed a single time. Its antigen remains unknown. Time point in this sample: week 47, end of study. The investigators gave 300 ug of mutant IDH1 20-mer peptide in each vaccine dose, together with topical imiquimod. Germline CDR1 is LNHDA and CDR2 is SQIVND (reference sequence). The CDR3 covers 15 residues. With V trimmed by 6 bases and J by 3 bases, 8 bases remained unmatched. Sequencing used immunoSEQ multiplex PCR; TCRdb keeps in-frame clones, though not all of them. The sample carries 50,000 to 55,000 clones, 65% recorded once. This TCR was recovered from a man aged 40-49 years with glioma. Some clones in this sample may be carry-over from other donors' samples. V gene TRBV19 combines with J gene TRBJ2-7; 10 bases agree with TRBD1. Sequences were derived from peripheral blood mononuclear cells (PBMCs), sampled from a glioma patient whose treatment included an IDH1 peptide vaccine. The CDR3, as DNA: TGTGCCAGTAGCCAGGGACAGGGGAACGGCTACGAGCAGTACTTC. This encodes CASSQGQGNGYEQYF. Combining the CDR3 with reference TRBV19 and TRBJ2-7 gives the whole variable domain DGGITQSPKYLFRKEGQNVTLSCEQNLNHDAMYWYRQDPGQGLRLIYYSQIVNDFQKGDIAEGYSVSREKKESFPLTVTSAQKNPTAFYLCASSQGQGNGYEQYFGPGTRLTVT.